The rows below give T cell receptor beta chains drawn from one sample of a study of T-cell reconstitution after alpha-beta-depleted transplantation in children. TCRdb redid the calling of the PCR reads with MiXCR, one entry per CDR3 protein. The repertoire has about 470,000 distinct CDR3 sequences, 43% of them found once; the top ten carry under 30%. Material: PBMCs, obtained before TCRalphabeta/CD19-depleted stem cell transplant. The receptor set was obtained from a girl aged 2 to 10 with aplastic anemia, due to receive a stem cell transplant. The CDR3 runs from the conserved cysteine through the conserved F or W. D genes are given only for firm matches. Only some rows state a clone size, as once, few, many or a class for expanded clones.

clone_size cdr3_length j_call v_call d_call cdr3_nt cdr3_aa
few 11 TRBJ1-1 TRBV6-1 NA TGTGCCAGCAGTGCGAGGACAAAAGCTTTCTTT CASSARTKAFF
NA 11 TRBJ2-1 TRBV5-6 NA TGTGCCAGCAGGGGGCTTGGTGAGCAGTTCTTC CASRGLGEQFF
NA 13 TRBJ1-1 TRBV20-1 TRBD1 TGCAGTGCTCCGGGACAGGGGTACACTGAAGCTTTCTTT CSAPGQGYTEAFF
NA 12 TRBJ2-1 TRBV6-5 NA TGTGCCAGCAGTTACAGGGATACAGAGCAGTTCTTC CASSYRDTEQFF
NA 15 TRBJ2-7 TRBV6-5 TRBD2 TGTGCCAGCAGTTACGGGACTAGCGCCCAGTACGAGCAGTACTTC CASSYGTSAQYEQYF
NA 14 TRBJ2-3 TRBV20-1 TRBD2 TGCAGTGCTAGTGCTAGCGGGGGGTCAGATACGCAGTATTTT CSASASGGSDTQYF
NA 15 TRBJ2-3 TRBV19 NA TGTGCCAGTAGTCCGAGGGGAGCGGGCACAGATACGCAGTATTTT CASSPRGAGTDTQYF
many 14 TRBJ2-1 TRBV12-3/TRBV12-4 NA TGTGCCAGCAGTGAGGACTATGTATACAATGAGCAGTTCTTC CASSEDYVYNEQFF
many 15 TRBJ2-1 TRBV18 TRBD2 TGTGCCAGCTCACAGCTAGCGGGAGGGAACAATGAGCAGTTCTTC CASSQLAGGNNEQFF
few 13 TRBJ2-7 TRBV6-5 NA TGTGCCAGCAGTTACTCTTCTGTAGGAGAGCAGTACTTC CASSYSSVGEQYF
NA 15 TRBJ2-1 TRBV10-3 TRBD2 TGTGCCATCAGTGAGTCGCTAGCGGAGTACAATGAGCAGTTCTTC CAISESLAEYNEQFF
few 14 TRBJ1-1 TRBV3-1 NA TGTGCCAGCAGCCAACGGGCTGTGAACACTGAAGCTTTCTTT CASSQRAVNTEAFF
NA 14 TRBJ2-1 TRBV20-1 NA TGCACTGCTACAGGACTTATTTCCTACAATGAGCAGTTCTTC CTATGLISYNEQFF
NA 13 TRBJ2-1 TRBV7-3 NA TGTGCCAGCAGCGTAACAGGGTACAATGAGCAGTTCTTC CASSVTGYNEQFF
NA 14 TRBJ2-7 TRBV18 NA TGTGCCAGCTCACCAACAGCTGGGGACAACGAGCAGTACTTC CASSPTAGDNEQYF
once 16 TRBJ1-5 TRBV10-3 NA TGTGCCATCAGTGAGAGGTCGGGGGATATAAGTCAGCCCCAGCATTTT CAISERSGDISQPQHF
NA 16 TRBJ1-4 TRBV28 TRBD1 TGTGCCAGCAGCCTCCCTGGACAGGTCGGAGTACAAAAACTGTTTTTT CASSLPGQVGVQKLFF
once 14 TRBJ2-7 TRBV20-1 TRBD2 TGCAGTGCTAATATAGCGGGATGGTCCTACGAGCAGTACTTC CSANIAGWSYEQYF
NA 15 TRBJ1-5 TRBV11-2 TRBD1 TGTGCCAGCAGCCCCCAGGGGACAGGGGGTCAGCCCCAGCATTTT CASSPQGTGGQPQHF
many 12 TRBJ2-1 TRBV5-8 NA TGTGCCAGCAGGGCCGGGGATACGGAGCAGTTCTTC CASRAGDTEQFF
NA 15 TRBJ1-4 TRBV18 TRBD1 TGTGCCAGCTCACCATTGGGACAGGGAGGTGAAAAACTGTTTTTT CASSPLGQGGEKLFF
few 16 TRBJ1-6 TRBV2 NA TGTGCCAGCAGTGAAGCGTCTCGGGGACTCGGGTCACCCCTCCACTTT CASSEASRGLGSPLHF
NA 15 TRBJ2-3 TRBV20-1 TRBD2 TGCAGTGCTAGAGTAGCGGGGGGGCGCACAGATACGCAGTATTTT CSARVAGGRTDTQYF
many 13 TRBJ2-7 TRBV12-3/TRBV12-4 NA TGTGCCAGCAGTTTGTCACTCTCCTACGAGCAGTACTTC CASSLSLSYEQYF
NA 15 TRBJ2-3 TRBV6-2/TRBV6-3 NA TGTGCCAGCAGTTACACCTTGCGGGGCACAGATACGCAGTATTTT CASSYTLRGTDTQYF
NA 11 TRBJ2-7 TRBV29-1 TRBD1 TGCAGCGTAACGACAGGGGATTGGCAGTACTTC CSVTTGDWQYF